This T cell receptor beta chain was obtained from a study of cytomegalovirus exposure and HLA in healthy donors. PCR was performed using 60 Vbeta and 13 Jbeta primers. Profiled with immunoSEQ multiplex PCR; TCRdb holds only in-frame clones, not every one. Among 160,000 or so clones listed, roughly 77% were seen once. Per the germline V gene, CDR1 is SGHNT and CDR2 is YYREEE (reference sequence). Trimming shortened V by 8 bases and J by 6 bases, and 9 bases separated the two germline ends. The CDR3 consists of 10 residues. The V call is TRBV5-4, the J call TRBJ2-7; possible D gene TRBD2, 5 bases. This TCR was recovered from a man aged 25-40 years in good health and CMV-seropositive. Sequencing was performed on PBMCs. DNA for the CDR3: TGTGCCAGTGTAGGGAGCGAGCAGTACTTC. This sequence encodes CASVGSEQYF.